A selection of T cell receptor beta chains follows, all from one sample in a study of blood T cell repertoires in COVID-19. The method was immunoSEQ multiplex PCR; TCRdb's version includes in-frame clones alone and lacks a portion of them. The table has about 120,000 clones, around nine tenths seen once. The material sequenced was peripheral blood. Receptors were obtained from a human donor in a cohort sampled during active COVID-19. The CDR3 runs from the conserved cysteine through the conserved F or W. A D gene is named only where the DNA matches it firmly.

j_call,d_call,v_call,cdr3_aa
TRBJ1-2,.,TRBV7-9,CASSLSAYLSYGYTF
TRBJ2-7,TRBD1,TRBV29-1,CSVDRGENYEQYF
TRBJ2-3,TRBD2,TRBV7-7,CASSLAGGDTDTQYF
TRBJ2-2,TRBD1,TRBV5-1,CASSLRQGRTGELFF
TRBJ2-2,TRBD1,TRBV7-9,CASSPGTGYTGELFF
TRBJ1-1,.,TRBV10-3,CAIKYSMNTEAFF
TRBJ1-2,.,TRBV20-1,CSARVGERYTF
TRBJ2-4,.,TRBV5-6,CASSSGQSVIQYF
TRBJ2-1,.,TRBV6-4,CASSASPVDEQFF
TRBJ2-1,TRBD2,TRBV3-1/TRBV3-2,CASSPVIAGYSYNEQFF
TRBJ2-1,TRBD2,TRBV20-1,CSASLAAYNEQFF
TRBJ1-3,.,TRBV5-1,CASSASEGNTIYF
TRBJ2-1,TRBD2,TRBV28,CASSLIAGGSYNEQFF
TRBJ2-1,.,TRBV2,CASSAEDNEQFF
TRBJ1-6,.,TRBV5-4,CASSLGGNSGRNSPLHF
TRBJ2-5,TRBD2,TRBV29-1,CSSDGASGGGLETQYF
TRBJ2-1,.,TRBV11-3,CASSQGQFDNEQFF
TRBJ2-1,.,TRBV5-4,CASSWDSNEQFF
TRBJ1-2,.,TRBV15,CATSRGREEVKTF
TRBJ2-3,TRBD2,TRBV7-2,CASSLERWRGAGNTQYF
TRBJ1-2,.,TRBV5-5,CASSLERRPDYTF
TRBJ2-2,TRBD1,TRBV11-1,CASSIQGAGELFF
TRBJ1-1,.,TRBV27,CASTPRRIGHNTEAFF
TRBJ1-3,.,TRBV7-6,CASSYRGGTGNTIYF
TRBJ1-1,.,TRBV6-5,CASSYSNREGTEAFF
TRBJ2-2,TRBD1,TRBV10-1,CASRGTVTGELFF
TRBJ2-2,TRBD2,TRBV5-4,CASSLPRGGRGTGELFF
TRBJ1-1,TRBD1,TRBV6-6,CASGERDRATEAFF
TRBJ2-3,TRBD2,TRBV9,CASSVGVAGEVDTQYF
TRBJ2-3,.,TRBV7-2,CASSFRAYPGSTDTQYF
TRBJ2-3,TRBD1,TRBV19,CASSIRLGTGWVTQYF
TRBJ2-7,.,TRBV6-5,CAAKTPYEQYF
TRBJ2-1,.,TRBV6-5,CASSYLRGGNYNEQFF
TRBJ2-5,.,TRBV11-2,CASSLRGGETQYF
TRBJ2-3,.,TRBV12-5,CASGLGIGTGSTDTQYF
TRBJ2-1,.,TRBV27,CASSSTGLRDNEQFF
TRBJ2-2,TRBD1,TRBV5-8,CASSLLGQGHANTGELFF
TRBJ2-1,TRBD2,TRBV10-3,CAISPPGGGNEQFF
TRBJ2-2,TRBD1,TRBV2,CASSLTGEAAAGELFF
TRBJ2-7,TRBD2,TRBV24-1,CATSDPGLAGGPEQYF
TRBJ2-1,TRBD2,TRBV3-1/TRBV3-2,CASSLFPSGPMSGQFF
TRBJ1-2,TRBD1,TRBV11-2,CASSSGTVGYTF
TRBJ1-5,.,TRBV19,CASRSRVGNSNQPQHF
TRBJ2-3,.,TRBV18,CASSPVGDSGDTQYF
TRBJ2-3,.,TRBV11-3,CASSPGADTDTQYF
TRBJ2-7,.,TRBV5-1,CASSMGGQRYSYEQYF
TRBJ1-2,.,TRBV14,CASSQDLAYGYTF
TRBJ1-1,.,TRBV21-1,CASRSVGGLDTEAFF
TRBJ2-2,TRBD2,TRBV5-1,CASSGEGTGELFF
TRBJ2-2,.,TRBV7-9,CASSSWTRVTGELFF
TRBJ1-6,.,TRBV13,CASSSAPALQNSPLHF
TRBJ1-5,.,TRBV12-5,CASGFGQPQHF
TRBJ1-2,TRBD1,TRBV27,CASPLGWPGTGRRYTF
TRBJ2-1,TRBD1,TRBV14,CASSRSGTGGFATYNEQFF